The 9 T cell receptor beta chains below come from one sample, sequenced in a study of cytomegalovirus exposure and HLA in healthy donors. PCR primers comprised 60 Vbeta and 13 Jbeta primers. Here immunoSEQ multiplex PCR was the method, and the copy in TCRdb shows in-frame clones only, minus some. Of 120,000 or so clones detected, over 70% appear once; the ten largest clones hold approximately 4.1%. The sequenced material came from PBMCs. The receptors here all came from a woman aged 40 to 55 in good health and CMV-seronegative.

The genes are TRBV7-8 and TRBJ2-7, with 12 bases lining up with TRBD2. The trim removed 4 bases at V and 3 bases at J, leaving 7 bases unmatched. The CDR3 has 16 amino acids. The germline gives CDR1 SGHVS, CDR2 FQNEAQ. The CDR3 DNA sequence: TGTGCCAGCAGCTCCGGACTAGCGGGAAGTGGCTACGAGCAGTACTTC. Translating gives CASSSGLAGSGYEQYF.

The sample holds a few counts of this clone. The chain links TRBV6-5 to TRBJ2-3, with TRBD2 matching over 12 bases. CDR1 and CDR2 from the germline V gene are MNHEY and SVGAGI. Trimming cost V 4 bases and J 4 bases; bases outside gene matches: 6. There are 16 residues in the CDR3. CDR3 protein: CASSLRLAGDPDTQYF. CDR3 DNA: TGTGCCAGCAGTTTAAGACTAGCGGGAGACCCAGATACGCAGTATTTT.

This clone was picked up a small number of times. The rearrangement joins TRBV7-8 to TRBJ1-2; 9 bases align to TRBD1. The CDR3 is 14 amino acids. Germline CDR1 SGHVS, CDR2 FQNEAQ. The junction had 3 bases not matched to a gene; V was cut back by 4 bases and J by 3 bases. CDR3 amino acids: CASSWTGDDYGYTF. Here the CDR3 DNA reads TGTGCCAGCAGCTGGACAGGGGACGACTATGGCTACACCTTC.

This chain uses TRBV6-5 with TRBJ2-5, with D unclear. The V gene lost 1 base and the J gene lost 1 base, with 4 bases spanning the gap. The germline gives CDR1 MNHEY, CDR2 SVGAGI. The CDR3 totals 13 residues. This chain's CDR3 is CASSYYSQETQYF. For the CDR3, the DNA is TGTGCCAGCAGTTACTACAGCCAAGAGACCCAGTACTTC.

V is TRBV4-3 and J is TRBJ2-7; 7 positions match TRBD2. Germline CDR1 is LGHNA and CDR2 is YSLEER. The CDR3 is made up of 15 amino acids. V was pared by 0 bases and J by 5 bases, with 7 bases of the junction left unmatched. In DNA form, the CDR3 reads TGCGCCAGCAGCCAAGATGGGAGGGAATGGAACGAGCAGTACTTC. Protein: CASSQDGREWNEQYF.

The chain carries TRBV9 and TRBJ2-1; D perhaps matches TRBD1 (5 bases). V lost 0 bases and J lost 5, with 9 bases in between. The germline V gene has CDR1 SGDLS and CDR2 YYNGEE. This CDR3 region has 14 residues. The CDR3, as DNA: TGTGCCAGCAGCGTAGGGGGCACCGACAATGAGCAGTTCTTC. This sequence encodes CASSVGGTDNEQFF.

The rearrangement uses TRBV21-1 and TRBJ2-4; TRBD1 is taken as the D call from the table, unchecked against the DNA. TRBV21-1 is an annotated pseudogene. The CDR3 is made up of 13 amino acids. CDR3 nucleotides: TGTGCCAGCAGCAACAGGGGCCACAGGGGGCGAGACTTC. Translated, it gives CASSNRGHRGRDF.

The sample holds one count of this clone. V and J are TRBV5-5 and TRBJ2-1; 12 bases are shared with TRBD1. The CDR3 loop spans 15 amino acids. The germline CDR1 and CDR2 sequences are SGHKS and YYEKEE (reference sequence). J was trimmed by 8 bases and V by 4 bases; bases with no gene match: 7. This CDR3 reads CASSPGTGGFHEQFF. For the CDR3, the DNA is TGTGCCAGCAGCCCCGGGACAGGGGGCTTCCATGAGCAGTTCTTC.

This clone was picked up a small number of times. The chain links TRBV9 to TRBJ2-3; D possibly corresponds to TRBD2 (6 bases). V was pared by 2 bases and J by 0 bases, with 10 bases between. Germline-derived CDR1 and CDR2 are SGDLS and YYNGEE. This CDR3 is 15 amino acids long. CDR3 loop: CASSVSGLSTDTQYF. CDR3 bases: TGTGCCAGCAGCGTGTCGGGACTTAGCACAGATACGCAGTATTTT.